This TCR beta chain appears in the sequencing data of a study of cytomegalovirus exposure and HLA in healthy donors. Worth noting for this clone: Its antigen is not identified.

Germline V CDR1 and CDR2: SGHNT, YENEEA. This CDR3 has 13 amino acids. Trimming took off 1 base at V and 7 bases at J, with 10 bases between the two ends. The PCR employed 60 Vbeta primers together with 13 Jbeta primers. Clones were read by immunoSEQ multiplex PCR, and TCRdb kept only the in-frame ones, dropping some. The sample lists about 140,000 clones; about 80% were seen once. Study observations and caveats: The authors assumed roughly uniform sequencing depth across donors for presence/absence analyses. What a later analysis showed was that several of the most significant clusters appeared linked to common viral pathogens. No immune exposure information besides CMV serostatus was available. TCR beta chains associated with HLA were, in a later analysis, more clonally expanded than equally common others.

The sample comprised PBMCs. The receptor was isolated from a woman aged 60-70 years in good health and CMV-seropositive. V usage is TRBV11-3 and J usage is TRBJ2-5; D is unclear. CDR3 coding DNA: TGTGCCAGCAGCTTAGTTCGGGTTGGGACCCAGTACTTC. Translated, it gives CASSLVRVGTQYF.